This T cell receptor (beta chain) was recorded in a study of T cell responses to AZD1222 COVID-19 vaccine. Findings and caveats of the study: The repertoires were collected only after the peak T cell response.

TCRdb keeps only in-frame clones here, not all; method: immunoSEQ multiplex PCR. The sample carries over 110,000 clones, roughly 91% recorded once. Trimming took 0 bases from V and 6 from J, leaving 11 bases between them. CDR1 is SNHLY, CDR2 FYNNEI, per germline. The CDR3 contains 14 residues. Concerning this clone: No antigen is known for it.

Material: peripheral blood, obtained on day 0 of AZD1222 vaccination. This clonotype was sampled from an adult in good health. The chain links TRBV2 to TRBJ1-2; tentatively, D is TRBD1 (5 bases). The CDR3 nucleotides read TGTGCCAGCAGTGAAGCGCGGGGGTGGGATGGCTACACCTTC. It encodes CASSEARGWDGYTF.